These 32 T cell receptor beta chains share one sample of origin, sequenced in a study of breast tumors, draining lymph nodes, adjacent tissues. TCRdb itself ran the multiplex PCR reads through MiXCR, one entry per CDR3 protein. The sample lists 200,000 or so distinct CDR3 sequences; 25% to 40% were seen once. Breast cancer patients provided tissue from their axillary draining lymph nodes. Sequenced material: axillary lymph node tissue. The receptors stem from a female donor with breast cancer. Some clones in this sample may be carry-over from other donors' samples.

This clonotype was counted many times. The CDR3 protein is CSARVVAPGELFF. DNA for the CDR3: TGCAGTGCTAGAGTAGTGGCCCCCGGGGAGCTGTTTTTT. This chain links TRBV20-1 with TRBJ2-2, with D unclear. This CDR3 comprises 13 residues. The germline gives CDR1 DFQATT, CDR2 SNEGSKA (reference sequence). V lost 1 base and J 6 bases, leaving 9 bases between the germline ends.

This clonotype was counted at least ten times. The V gene is TRBV7-9, the J gene TRBJ1-4; 9 bases match TRBD1. Trimming cost V 6 bases and J 3 bases; bases outside gene matches: 2. The CDR3 runs 14 residues. CDR1 and CDR2 from the germline V gene are SEHNR and FQNEAQ (reference sequence). CDR3 coding DNA: TGTGCCAGCAGTCGACAGGGGGCTAATGAAAAACTGTTTTTT. It codes for CASSRQGANEKLFF.

The sample holds many counts of this clonotype. The chain recombines TRBV18 with TRBJ1-2, with D unclear. This CDR3 spans 12 amino acids. Germline CDR1 reads KGHSH; CDR2 reads LQKENI. With 6 bases removed from V and 5 bases from J, the gap between germline ends came to 10 bases. The CDR3 spells CASSGDRYGYTF. The CDR3 DNA is TGTGCCAGCTCTGGGGATAGGTATGGCTACACCTTC. The whole variable domain, filled in from reference TRBV18 and TRBJ1-2, reads NAGVMQNPRHLVRRRGQEARLRCSPMKGHSHVYWYRQLPEEGLKFMVYLQKENIIDESGMPKERFSAEFPKEGPSILRIQQVVRGDSAAYFCASSGDRYGYTFGSGTRLTVV.

This clonotype came up many times. The chain links TRBV7-9 to TRBJ1-2; no clear D gene. Germline V gives CDR1 SEHNR, CDR2 FQNEAQ (reference sequence). V was cut by 1 base and J by 7 bases, with 4 bases left in between. This CDR3 region has 11 residues. The CDR3 nucleotides read TGTGCCAGCAGCTTAGAGGTTGGCTACACCTTC. It is translated as CASSLEVGYTF.

The chain is built from TRBV15 and TRBJ2-5; 11 bases map to TRBD2. CDR3 length: 15 residues. Germline loops: CDR1 LNHNV, CDR2 YYDKDF (reference sequence). The junction had 2 bases not matched to a gene; V was cut back by 1 base and J by 4 bases. The CDR3 region is CATSRGLAGRETQYF. In DNA, the CDR3 is TGTGCCACCAGCAGAGGACTAGCGGGAAGAGAGACCCAGTACTTC.

This clonotype was detected ten times or more. The rearrangement uses TRBV20-1 and TRBJ2-2; no reliable D call. V was trimmed by 1 base and J by 2 bases, leaving 2 bases between them. The CDR3 is 12 amino acids. Per germline, CDR1 DFQATT and CDR2 SNEGSKA (reference sequence). The CDR3 nucleotides are TGCAGTGCTAGAGGTAACACCGGGGAGCTGTTTTTT. Amino acids: CSARGNTGELFF.

The chain has TRBV12-3 or TRBV12-4 and TRBJ1-2; 10 bases are a match to TRBD1. The CDR3 spans 14 residues. Trimming removed 1 base from V and 8 bases from J; junction bases left unmatched: 4. CDR3 residues: CASSLGQGAFGYTF. As DNA, the CDR3 is TGTGCCAGCAGTTTAGGACAGGGGGCTTTCGGCTACACCTTC.

J is TRBJ2-1 and V is TRBV27, with TRBD2 as a possible D gene (5 bases). CDR3 size: 13 residues. The V and J ends lost 8 bases and 9 bases respectively, with 17 bases between them. CDR1 and CDR2 (germline): MNHEY, SMNVEV (reference sequence). CDR3 in amino acids: CASLTRASGEQFF. The CDR3 DNA follows: TGTGCCAGCCTCACTAGAGCCTCGGGTGAGCAGTTCTTC.

This clonotype was detected a few times. One end of the junction is discordant with germline, which a read error may explain. This chain uses TRBV7-3 with TRBJ2-1, with D possibly TRBD1 on 6 matching bases. CDR3 length: 16 residues. CDR1 and CDR2 from the germline V gene are SGHTA and FQGTGA. The CDR3 loop is CASSPQGQGSWNEQLF. Here the CDR3 DNA reads TGTGCCAGCAGCCCGCAAGGGCAGGGGTCATGGAATGAGCAGCTCTTC.

This chain connects TRBV12-3 or TRBV12-4 to TRBJ1-5; possibly TRBD1 for D (6 bases). The ends were cut back, 1 base at V and 4 bases at J, with 17 bases in the middle. This CDR3 is 17 amino acids long. DNA of the CDR3: TGTGCCAGCAGTTTAGTTATGTTCGGGGGCGGGAATCAGCCCCAGCATTTT. Its protein product is CASSLVMFGGGNQPQHF.

This clonotype was counted ten times or more. J is TRBJ2-2 and V is TRBV18, with D hard to call. CDR1 KGHSH and CDR2 LQKENI come from the germline V gene. CDR3 length: 12 amino acids. Trimming removed 3 bases at V and 3 bases at J, with 2 bases between. This chain's CDR3 is CASSPYTGELFF. CDR3 in DNA: TGTGCCAGCTCACCCTACACCGGGGAGCTGTTTTTT.

In its sample, this clonotype was seen many times. The DNA for the CDR3 is TGTGCCAGCAGGGGGGTACCCCTCTATGGCTACACCTTC. It translates to CASRGVPLYGYTF. The J gene is TRBJ1-2, the V gene TRBV28, with D perhaps matching TRBD1 (5 bases). V shed 6 bases and J shed 4 bases, with 12 bases lying between them. CDR1 and CDR2 from the germline V gene are MDHEN and SYDVKM. The CDR3 length is 13 residues.

In its sample, this clonotype was seen many times. The chain has TRBV19 and TRBJ2-7; D is unclear. Germline CDR1 LNHDA, CDR2 SQIVND (reference sequence). The CDR3 is 13 residues long. V was pared by 7 bases and J by 0 bases, with 10 bases between. The CDR3 nucleotides read TGTGCCAGTAAACACAAGAGCTCCTACGAGCAGTACTTC. This codes for CASKHKSSYEQYF.

This clonotype has at least ten counts. J is TRBJ1-4 and V is TRBV5-1; 12 nucleotides line up with TRBD1. J was trimmed by 8 bases and V by 4 bases; bases with no gene match: 9. CDR3 length: 16 residues. Germline assignment: CDR1 SGHRS and CDR2 YFSETQ. The CDR3 sequence: CASSPGTGGGGEKLFF. As DNA, the CDR3 is TGCGCCAGCAGCCCCGGGACAGGGGGCGGAGGGGAAAAACTGTTTTTT.

This clonotype was observed at least ten times. This chain connects TRBV11-2 to TRBJ2-7, with 8 bases lining up with TRBD2. The germline gives CDR1 SGHAT, CDR2 FQNNGV. Germline trimming cut 5 bases from V and 5 bases from J; bases unmatched to any gene: 5. CDR3 length: 13 amino acids. The CDR3 nucleotides read TGTGCCAGCAGCCCTGGACTAGCCAACGAGCAGTACTTC. Its translation is CASSPGLANEQYF.

This clonotype has at least ten counts. The chain employs TRBV7-2 and TRBJ2-1; TRBD1 is a possible D gene (6 bases). The CDR3 extends over 14 amino acids. The germline gives CDR1 SGHTA, CDR2 FQGNSA. With 5 bases removed from V and 7 bases from J, the gap between germline ends came to 15 bases. CDR3 amino acids: CASSPGGQGNEQFF. For the CDR3, the DNA is TGTGCCAGCAGCCCGGGTGGGCAGGGGAATGAGCAGTTCTTC.

This clonotype was seen repeatedly, ten times or more. Written as DNA, the CDR3 is TGTGCCAGTAGTATGGGTTGGGCAGGGGAGCAAAAACTGTTTTTT. This encodes CASSMGWAGEQKLFF. V is TRBV19 and J is TRBJ1-4; D perhaps matches TRBD1 (6 bases). V lost 3 bases and J lost 9, with 17 bases in between. Germline CDR1 is LNHDA and CDR2 is SQIVND (reference sequence). The CDR3 is 15 amino acids.

Turning to this clonotype: Just one base apart from a much larger clone, this may be a read error. The chain uses TRBV5-6 and TRBJ1-1; D perhaps matches TRBD1 (5 bases). The length of the CDR3 is 15 residues. Germline-derived CDR1 and CDR2 are SGHDT and YYEEEE. V was trimmed by 4 bases and J by 2 bases, leaving 15 bases between them. Written as DNA, the CDR3 is TGTGCCAGCAGCACTGGGGCACTCAGAAACACTGAAGCTTTCTTT. This encodes CASSTGALRNTEAFF.

The chain couples TRBV6-6 to TRBJ2-5; 8 bases match TRBD1. CDR1 MNHNY and CDR2 SVGAGI come from the germline V gene (reference sequence). Losses at the gene ends were 8 bases for V and 3 bases for J; bases not matched to a gene: 5. The CDR3 extends over 13 amino acids. The CDR3 loop is CASLDRAKETQYF. The CDR3 region has the DNA TGTGCCAGCCTGGACAGGGCGAAAGAGACCCAGTACTTC.

This clonotype has at least ten counts. The chain carries TRBV2 and TRBJ2-1; tentative D call: TRBD2 (6 bases). Trimming removed 6 bases from V and 7 bases from J, with 16 bases in between. Germline V lookup: CDR1 SNHLY, CDR2 FYNNEI. The CDR3 spans 14 residues. CDR3 sequence reads: CASRKEGGPNEQFF. As DNA, the CDR3 is TGTGCCAGCAGGAAGGAGGGCGGTCCTAATGAGCAGTTCTTC.

This chain joins TRBV25-1 and TRBJ2-1; 9 nucleotides agree with TRBD1. Per germline, CDR1 MGHDK and CDR2 SYGVNS. CDR3 size: 16 residues. Losses at the gene ends were 2 bases for V and 7 bases for J; bases not matched to a gene: 9. CDR3 protein: CASSEGPGQGPNEQFF. The CDR3 DNA follows: TGTGCCAGCAGTGAAGGCCCGGGACAGGGTCCTAATGAGCAGTTCTTC.

The V call is TRBV5-1, the J call TRBJ1-6, with 7 positions matching TRBD1. Germline CDR1 SGHRS, CDR2 YFSETQ. V gave up 3 bases and J gave up 9 bases; unmatched junction bases: 15. The CDR3 consists of 17 residues. The CDR3 coding sequence is TGCGCCAGCAGCTCCTACGCTACAGGGGCTACGAGTTCACCCCTCCACTTT. It encodes CASSSYATGATSSPLHF.

This clonotype has just a few counts. This chain connects TRBV6-2 or TRBV6-3 to TRBJ2-1; D not certain. In germline, CDR1 is MNHEY, CDR2 SVGEGT. This CDR3 comprises 14 residues. Trimming removed 9 bases at V and 5 bases at J, with 17 bases between. CDR3 region: CASYAQAADNEQFF. The CDR3 DNA is TGTGCCAGTTACGCGCAGGCGGCAGACAATGAGCAGTTCTTC.

The V call is TRBV5-1, the J call TRBJ2-7, with TRBD2 matching over 7 bases. The CDR3 covers 16 residues. J was trimmed by 0 bases and V by 4 bases; bases with no gene match: 10. CDR1 is SGHRS, CDR2 YFSETQ, per germline. CDR3 sequence reads: CASSPAPSGNSYEQYF. CDR3 bases: TGCGCCAGCAGCCCGGCGCCCAGCGGGAACTCCTACGAGCAGTACTTC.

This clonotype has a count of ten or more. The V and J genes are TRBV12-3 or TRBV12-4 and TRBJ1-5, with D maybe TRBD1 (6 bases). This CDR3 is 15 amino acids long. V lost 6 bases, J lost 4 bases, and 16 bases lay in between. DNA of the CDR3: TGTGCCAGCAGCGGAACCGGGACACCGAATCAGCCCCAGCATTTT. Its translation: CASSGTGTPNQPQHF.

Worth noting for this clonotype: A read error may be the cause here, since a much bigger clone is one base away. V is TRBV6-2 or TRBV6-3 and J is TRBJ2-2; no reliable D call. Trimming cost V 2 bases and J 7 bases, with 8 bases left between them. The CDR3 sequence is 13 residues long. Looked up from germline, CDR1 is MNHEY and CDR2 is SVGEGT. The CDR3 sequence: CASSYVGCGELFF. The CDR3 nucleotides are TGTGCCAGCAGTTACGTCGGCTGCGGGGAGCTGTTTTTT.

This clonotype was observed many times. The chain links TRBV9 to TRBJ1-2; 8 positions match TRBD1. J gave up 0 bases and V 4 bases, and 11 bases lay outside the gene matches. CDR3 size: 17 residues. Germline CDR1 is SGDLS and CDR2 is YYNGEE. This CDR3 reads CASSSDRGRPPNYGYTF. CDR3 nucleotides: TGTGCCAGCAGCTCCGACAGGGGACGGCCCCCTAACTATGGCTACACCTTC. The whole variable domain, remainder taken from reference TRBV9 and TRBJ1-2, is DSGVTQTPKHLITATGQRVTLRCSPRSGDLSVYWYQQSLDQGLQFLIQYYNGEERAKGNILERFSAQQFPDLHSELNLSSLELGDSALYFCASSSDRGRPPNYGYTFGSGTRLTVV.

The chain links TRBV29-1 to TRBJ2-3; D may be TRBD2 (7 bases). CDR3 length: 14 residues. The V end was cut by 6 bases, the J end by 6 bases, with 19 bases between. Germline values: CDR1 SQVTM, CDR2 ANQGSEA. Here the CDR3 reads CSVSSGGQVDTQYF. Here the CDR3 DNA reads TGCAGCGTGTCCTCCGGGGGGCAGGTTGATACGCAGTATTTT.

This clonotype came up a few times. A single base separates this from a much larger clone, so it may be a read error. DNA of the CDR3: TGTGCCAGCAGCCACGGGACAACAGATACGCAGTATTTT. Amino acids: CASSHGTTDTQYF. This chain joins TRBV6-5 and TRBJ2-3, with D possibly matching TRBD1 (6 bases). CDR3 length: 13 residues. Germline V gene lookup returns CDR1 MNHEY and CDR2 SVGAGI. V was shortened by 6 bases and J by 3 bases, with 10 bases between the two germline ends.

The rearrangement joins TRBV7-9 to TRBJ2-2; 7 nucleotides match TRBD1. CDR1 is SEHNR and CDR2 is FQNEAQ in the germline V gene (reference sequence). Trimming removed 4 bases from V and 4 bases from J; junction bases left unmatched: 9. The CDR3 sequence is 16 residues long. In DNA form, the CDR3 reads TGTGCCAGCAGCTCTAGTTCGACAGGGATCACCGGGGAGCTGTTTTTT. Its translation is CASSSSSTGITGELFF.

This clonotype appeared many times. This chain joins TRBV11-1 and TRBJ2-1; D is unclear. The CDR3 extends over 13 amino acids. Trimming removed 5 bases from V and 9 bases from J, with 14 bases in between. Germline loops: CDR1 SGHAT, CDR2 FQDESV (reference sequence). For the CDR3, the DNA is TGTGCCAGCAGCCAGGACCGTTTAGGTGAGCAGTTCTTC. This translates into CASSQDRLGEQFF.

For this clonotype: The CDR3 does not end in the conserved phenylalanine or tryptophan, so this is likely a read error. The chain combines TRBV3-1 with TRBJ2-5; a possible D gene is TRBD2 (7 bases). V was cut by 0 bases and J by 5 bases, with 13 bases left in between. Germline lookup yields CDR1 LGHDT and CDR2 YNNKEL (reference sequence). The length of the CDR3 is 15 residues. The CDR3 sequence: CASSQDGRGGETQYL. CDR3 coding DNA: TGTGCCAGCAGCCAAGATGGAAGGGGGGGGGAGACCCAGTACCTC.